This TCR beta chain was sequenced for a study of blood T cell repertoires in COVID-19. Study-level information: Material from acute and convalescent COVID-19 was sourced from the United States, Italy and Spain. The analysed material was cDNA or gDNA that came from T cells, B-cell-depleted T cells, or PBMCs.

This clone was counted between two and nine times. Per the authors' pipeline: Scientists estimated how many nucleated cells there were by amplifying reference gene primers. The repertoire was sequenced with immunoSEQ multiplex PCR; TCRdb's copy has only in-frame clones and lacks some. That table gives V, J and clone size, and the DNA gave D and trimming. Of about 98,000 clones in the sample, over 70% are singletons; the top ten hold roughly 10%. The CDR3 contains 14 residues. Germline-derived CDR1 and CDR2 are GTSNPN and SVGIG (reference sequence). Trimming left V 4 bases short and J 3 bases short, with 16 bases between.

The TCR comes from a woman aged 80 or over with acute or convalescent COVID-19. This chain links TRBV30 with TRBJ2-7; a weak D match, TRBD1 (5 bases). What was sequenced was peripheral blood. The DNA for the CDR3 is TGTGCCTGGAAAGATACAGGACAAGTCTACGAGCAGTACTTC. Protein sequence: CAWKDTGQVYEQYF.